These T cell receptor beta chains were read from a single sample in a study of cytomegalovirus exposure and HLA in healthy donors. TCRdb keeps only in-frame clones here, not all; method: immunoSEQ multiplex PCR. Altogether 110,000 to 150,000 clones are present, around 80% being singletons, with the ten largest covering just over 8.5%. Sequencing used PBMCs. The receptors were sampled from a woman aged 50 to 65 in good health and CMV-seropositive. CDR3s include the opening cysteine and the closing phenylalanine or tryptophan. The order of the fields is J gene, V gene, D gene, clone size, CDR3 protein, CDR3 DNA. A D gene is named only where the DNA matches it firmly. The size field is filled for only some rows; it gives once, few, many or a size class.

TRBJ2-5	TRBV28	TRBD2	-	CASEVGGGETQYF	TGTGCCAGCGAGGTGGGGGGGGGAGAGACCCAGTACTTC
TRBJ1-2	TRBV27	-	-	CASRDSYYGYTF	TGTGCCAGCAGAGACAGCTACTATGGCTACACCTTC
TRBJ2-2	TRBV7-2	TRBD1	-	CASRPPGLQGDTGELFF	TGTGCCAGCAGACCCCCGGGGCTACAGGGGGACACCGGGGAGCTGTTTTTT
TRBJ1-5	TRBV19	TRBD1	-	CASSPTGAPGPQHF	TGTGCCAGTAGTCCCACAGGGGCGCCAGGGCCCCAGCATTTT
TRBJ2-1	TRBV4-2	TRBD2	-	CASSRPLAGRSNEQFF	TGTGCCAGCAGCCGGCCACTAGCGGGGCGATCCAATGAGCAGTTCTTC
TRBJ1-1	TRBV30	-	-	CAWSAGGVGNTEAFF	TGTGCCTGGAGTGCCGGAGGGGTTGGGAACACTGAAGCTTTCTTT
TRBJ2-1	TRBV5-1	-	-	CASSLEEPRRGQFF	TGCGCCAGCAGCTTGGAAGAACCCCGCCGAGGGCAGTTCTTC
TRBJ1-6	TRBV5-4	-	-	CASSSGKSNSPLHF	TGTGCCAGCAGCAGCGGGAAGTCTAATTCACCCCTCCACTTT
TRBJ1-1	TRBV7-8	-	-	CASSSLGGQVGTEAFF	TGTGCCAGCAGTTCCCTCGGGGGGCAAGTTGGCACTGAAGCTTTCTTT
TRBJ2-5	TRBV15	-	few	CATSRAYEGGDETQYF	TGTGCCACCAGCAGAGCCTATGAGGGGGGGGACGAGACCCAGTACTTC
TRBJ2-5	TRBV6-1	TRBD1	-	CASTTRGGEETQYF	TGTGCCAGCACCACCAGAGGGGGCGAGGAGACCCAGTACTTC
TRBJ1-3	TRBV10-3	-	-	CAISESGGVISGNTIYF	TGTGCCATCAGTGAGTCGGGCGGGGTCATCTCTGGAAACACCATATATTTT
TRBJ2-5	TRBV7-3	TRBD2	-	CASSMGLAGGGQETQYF	TGTGCCAGCAGCATGGGACTAGCGGGGGGTGGGCAAGAGACCCAGTACTTC
TRBJ1-2	TRBV5-1	TRBD1	-	CASSLARQGVFYGYTF	TGCGCCAGCAGCTTGGCCAGACAGGGGGTGTTCTATGGCTACACCTTC
TRBJ2-1	TRBV4-1	-	-	CASSQEGIKGAYNEQFF	TGCGCCAGCAGCCAAGAAGGTATAAAGGGGGCCTACAATGAGCAGTTCTTC
TRBJ1-5	TRBV10-3	-	-	CAISESEGDQPQHF	TGTGCCATCAGTGAGTCCGAGGGGGACCAGCCCCAGCATTTT
TRBJ1-2	TRBV7-9	-	few	CASSVGERGFRPYGYTF	TGTGCCAGCAGCGTAGGCGAAAGGGGGTTTAGGCCCTATGGCTACACCTTC
TRBJ2-5	TRBV7-9	-	-	CASSTDWGQTKETQYF	TGTGCCAGCAGCACCGACTGGGGGCAGACTAAAGAGACCCAGTACTTC
TRBJ1-1	TRBV5-4	TRBD1	-	CASTEGGGYTEAFF	TGTGCCAGCACGGAAGGGGGCGGGTACACTGAAGCTTTCTTT
TRBJ1-5	TRBV18	-	-	CASSPQDSNQPQHF	TGTGCCAGCTCACCTCAGGATAGCAATCAGCCCCAGCATTTT
TRBJ2-7	TRBV7-9	-	-	CASSLRRVGGEQYF	TGTGCCAGCAGCCTCCGCAGGGTAGGGGGCGAGCAGTACTTC
TRBJ2-5	TRBV11-2	-	once	CASSSAGGARETQYF	TGTGCCAGCAGCTCGGCCGGTGGGGCCCGGGAGACCCAGTACTTC
TRBJ2-7	TRBV28	TRBD2	-	CASSLATSPDEQYF	TGTGCCAGCAGTTTGGCGACTAGCCCGGACGAGCAGTACTTC
TRBJ2-3	TRBV6-1	TRBD2	-	CASRGGTSTDTQYF	TGTGCCAGCAGGGGGGGGACCAGCACAGATACGCAGTATTTT
TRBJ1-6	TRBV13	-	-	CASSPGGSSPLHF	TGTGCCAGCAGCCCCGGCGGGAGTTCACCCCTCCACTTT
TRBJ2-5	TRBV7-2	-	-	CASSAPGLQETQYF	TGTGCCAGCAGCGCCCCGGGGTTACAAGAGACCCAGTACTTC
TRBJ1-2	TRBV5-6	TRBD1	few	CASSYGTAAGYTF	TGTGCCAGCAGCTACGGGACAGCGGCAGGCTACACCTTC
TRBJ1-2	TRBV12-5	-	-	CASGLVRLNYGYTF	TGTGCTAGTGGTTTGGTACGGTTGAACTATGGCTACACCTTC
TRBJ2-1	TRBV27	-	-	CAAGLEGNEQFF	TGTGCCGCGGGCCTTGAGGGAAATGAGCAGTTCTTC
TRBJ2-7	TRBV15	TRBD2	-	CATSGGLAGTYEQYF	TGTGCCACCAGCGGCGGGCTAGCGGGAACCTACGAGCAGTACTTC
TRBJ2-4	TRBV6-5	-	-	CASSSPAQLAKNIQYF	TGTGCCAGCAGTTCCCCAGCGCAGCTAGCCAAAAACATTCAGTACTTC
TRBJ2-3	TRBV5-6	-	-	CASSLAPADPRTDTQYF	TGTGCCAGCAGCTTGGCCCCAGCGGACCCAAGGACAGATACGCAGTATTTT
TRBJ2-6	TRBV19	TRBD1	few	CASSPEGQGAFGANVLTF	TGTGCCAGTAGTCCAGAGGGGCAGGGGGCGTTCGGGGCCAACGTCCTGACTTTC
TRBJ2-3	TRBV5-4	TRBD1	-	CASSLATDRSADTQYF	TGTGCCAGCAGCTTGGCCACGGACAGGAGCGCAGATACGCAGTATTTT
TRBJ2-7	TRBV7-3	TRBD2	-	CASSSGLAGVKQYF	TGTGCCAGCAGCTCCGGACTAGCGGGGGTTAAGCAGTACTTC
TRBJ1-2	TRBV30	-	-	CACGNSGYGYTF	TGTGCCTGTGGCAACTCGGGCTATGGCTACACCTTC
TRBJ2-2	TRBV10-3	-	few	CAISQEHGELFF	TGTGCCATCAGCCAGGAACACGGGGAGCTGTTTTTT
TRBJ1-6	TRBV18	-	-	CASSPRDKVAPLHF	TGTGCCAGCTCACCCCGGGACAAGGTTGCACCCCTCCACTTT
TRBJ2-3	TRBV28	-	-	CASSTTMAAQYF	TGTGCCAGCAGCACTACTATGGCGGCGCAGTATTTT
TRBJ1-3	TRBV18	-	once	CASSPGQLGNTIYF	TGTGCCAGCTCACCGGGGCAGCTTGGAAACACCATATATTTT
TRBJ1-3	TRBV11-2	-	-	CASSLEYRTAGNTIYF	TGTGCCAGCAGCTTAGAGTACAGGACAGCTGGAAACACCATATATTTT